This T cell receptor beta chain was identified in a study of T cells in localized non-small cell lung cancer (TCRdb year 2020). Regarding the complete study: T cell repertoires of fewer than 250 early-stage NSCLC patients were analyzed, with tumors being compared against uninvolved tumor-adjacent lungs. The cohort comprised 200 to 300 treatment-naïve NSCLC patients with resected, localized lung tumors. A mean age of around 66 years was recorded for the NSCLC patients, of whom around 120 were male and over 100 were female. Broader findings and caveats from the paper: Because multi-region tumor sequencing was not performed, intratumor heterogeneity could not be ruled out. Longer overall survival was associated with higher T cell density in blood, whereas shorter survival was associated with higher clonality in adjacent lung. The highest T cell clonality was observed in uninvolved tumor-adjacent lung, where clonality exceeded that of tumor, suggesting that antigenic responses were more focused in uninvolved tumor-adjacent lung. Because the study design was exploratory, TCR variables were selected using unadjusted p-values without false-discovery rate correction. A median of around 50 of the top 100 tumor clones were detected in paired uninvolved adjacent lung, and approximately 28 of these tumor clones were also found among the top 100 clones of the paired uninvolved adjacent lung.

A remark on this clone: It has no known antigen specificity. The record has no base qualities; no much larger clone is one base away.

CDR1 LNHNV and CDR2 YYDKDF are derived from the germline V gene (reference sequence). The CDR3, cysteine through phenylalanine, is 15 amino acids long. Only the CDR3 DNA is retained, 45 bases long and in frame from the first base. V is pruned by 0 bases and J by 5 bases, leaving 3 bases of the junction without a gene match. At diagnosis, tumor, uninvolved tumor-adjacent lung and peripheral blood were collected and then preserved as a mix of FFPE and fresh-frozen material. For TCR repertoire profiling, blood samples were analyzed in the form of peripheral blood mononuclear cells. TCR beta CDR3 regions were sequenced from DNA using the immunoSEQ Assay. Concerning the study's data processing: To compute T cell density, TCR beta template counts were normalized to usable DNA, which was estimated by amplifying housekeeping genes. The preseqR package was used to estimate richness by extrapolating to 400,000 templates for PBMC samples and to 120,000 templates for tissue samples. Clonality was calculated as one minus Pielou's evenness. To identify tissue-enriched TCRs, differential abundance testing was run on productive amino-acid clonotypes with a minimum total count of 5 and an alpha of 0.1. The Jaccard Index and the Morisita Overlap Index were used to measure repertoire overlap between compartments. TCR beta CDR3s were clustered by GLIPH together with public tetramer-defined viral CDR3s, and at least three viral sequences plus V-gene enrichment were required for viral motifs. What TCRdb holds here is the immuneACCESS table cut down to in-frame rearrangements. Part of the clones is not present; checked against another copy, under half of the missing clones reflect an unresolved V gene, and the others are unexplained. V, J and clone size are taken as reported in that table, and D and trimming were inferred from the DNA itself. Present in this sample are 13,000 or so clones, 84% of which were seen just once. Roughly 28% of the sample is in the top ten clones.

The input for sequencing was peripheral blood, taken before any cancer treatment. The chain is assembled from TRBV15 and TRBJ1-4, and 7 bases in between align with TRBD1. This receptor was identified in an older male donor with stage I squamous cell lung carcinoma. The nucleotide sequence reads TGTGCCACCAGCAGAGATACAGGGGTAAATGAAAAACTGTTTTTT. This yields the protein CATSRDTGVNEKLFF.